This TCR beta chain was profiled in a study of blood T cell repertoires in COVID-19. The wider study: The samples span acute and convalescent COVID-19 from the United States, Italy and Spain. Sources were T cells, B-cell-depleted T cells, or PBMCs; the material itself was cDNA or gDNA.

Deletions cut 2 bases from V and 3 bases from J, with 10 bases between. Per the germline V gene, CDR1 is SGDLS and CDR2 is YYNGEE. The CDR3 consists of 14 residues. Per the original methods: Researchers report that nucleated cell counts were estimated from reference gene primer amplification. TCRdb's copy holds only in-frame clones and misses some; the assay was immunoSEQ multiplex PCR. V and J calls and clone size are those listed in that table; D and trimming were worked out from the DNA. The profile shows approximately 130,000 clones, 70% to 90% of them singletons. The TCR sequence derives from a human donor in a cohort sampled during active COVID-19. The sequenced material came from peripheral blood. The V gene is TRBV9, the J gene TRBJ2-3, with D possibly matching TRBD2 (5 bases). Here the CDR3 DNA reads TGTGCCAGCAGCGTGGACGGCGGGACAGATACGCAGTATTTT. Translated: CASSVDGGTDTQYF.